One sample yielded the 22 T cell receptor beta chains listed below, sequenced in a study of blood T cell repertoires in COVID-19. Data came from immunoSEQ multiplex PCR; TCRdb stores just in-frame clones and leaves some out. The sample records more than 300,000 clones, around 86% being singletons. The sample comprised PBMCs or T cells enriched from blood (not recorded which). These receptors were taken from a man under 40 who had recovered from COVID-19.

The rearrangement uses TRBV24-1 and TRBJ1-5; D gene unclear. Between the trimmed V and J ends, which lost 3 bases and 6 bases, there was a span of 5 bases. CDR1 is KGHDR and CDR2 is SFDVKD in the germline V gene. CDR3 size: 12 residues. For the CDR3, the DNA is TGTGCCACCAGTGATCCGGGTCAGCCCCAGCATTTT. It specifies CATSDPGQPQHF.

V and J are TRBV30 and TRBJ1-1; D is perhaps TRBD1 (5 bases). V was clipped by 6 bases and J by 4 bases, with 9 bases between them. Germline-derived CDR1 and CDR2 are GTSNPN and SVGIG (reference sequence). The CDR3 sequence is 11 residues long. The CDR3 sequence: CACGGSTEAFF. The CDR3 region has the DNA TGTGCCTGTGGGGGGAGCACTGAAGCTTTCTTT.

The chain carries TRBV20-1 and TRBJ2-5, with D maybe TRBD1 (6 bases). The V gene lost 3 bases and the J gene lost 0 bases, with 8 bases spanning the gap. Germline loops: CDR1 DFQATT, CDR2 SNEGSKA (reference sequence). The CDR3 consists of 13 residues. CDR3 sequence: CSASGDNQETQYF. In nucleotides, the CDR3 is TGCAGTGCTAGTGGGGACAACCAAGAGACCCAGTACTTC.

The chain employs TRBV18 and TRBJ2-7; the match to TRBD1 covers 8 bases. Trimming cost V 6 bases and J 6 bases; bases outside gene matches: 10. The CDR3 runs to 14 residues. Germline values: CDR1 KGHSH, CDR2 LQKENI. DNA for the CDR3: TGTGCCAGCTCTCCCGGACAGGGTAAGACCGAGCAGTACTTC. Protein: CASSPGQGKTEQYF.

This clone was counted a single time. V and J are TRBV6-7 and TRBJ2-1, with a tentative D call TRBD2 (5 bases). TRBV6-7 is identified as an open reading frame with a role that is uncertain. The CDR3 sequence is 16 residues long. Trimming shortened V by 6 bases and J by 0 bases, and 15 bases separated the two germline ends. This CDR3 reads CASRFTPGSSYNEQFF. Written as DNA, the CDR3 is TGTGCCAGCAGGTTCACCCCGGGGAGCTCCTACAATGAGCAGTTCTTC.

In its sample, this clone was seen a few times. The rearrangement joins TRBV2 to TRBJ2-5; possible D gene TRBD1, 6 bases. Germline V gene sequence: CDR1 SNHLY, CDR2 FYNNEI. This CDR3 region has 13 residues. V was pared by 6 bases and J by 5 bases, with 13 bases between. The CDR3 region has the DNA TGTGCCAGCAGGAGACAGGCGTTGGAGACCCAGTACTTC. Translating it yields CASRRQALETQYF.

This clone was counted once. In nucleotides, the CDR3 is TGTGCCAGCAGTGAAGGTTGGGGACAGGGGGCATTTGGGGCCAACGTCCTGACTTTC. This gives the protein CASSEGWGQGAFGANVLTF. V usage is TRBV6-1 and J usage is TRBJ2-6; 12 bases agree with TRBD1. This CDR3 is 19 amino acids long. Germline V gives CDR1 MNHNS, CDR2 SASEGT. V gave up 1 base and J gave up 3 bases; unmatched junction bases: 7.

The V gene is TRBV5-6, the J gene TRBJ2-7; TRBD2 might be the D (6 bases). Germline V lookup: CDR1 SGHDT, CDR2 YYEEEE. Trimming pared 3 bases from V and 0 bases from J, leaving 13 bases between. The length of the CDR3 is 15 residues. CDR3 in amino acids: CASSSRDWSSYEQYF. In DNA form, the CDR3 reads TGTGCCAGCAGCTCCCGGGACTGGAGCTCCTACGAGCAGTACTTC.

Only one count was recorded for this clone. This chain uses TRBV5-1 with TRBJ2-3; TRBD2 aligns across 7 bases. The CDR3 length is 15 residues. Germline V gene sequence: CDR1 SGHRS, CDR2 YFSETQ. V dropped 3 bases and J dropped 1; count of bases not matched to a gene: 5. The CDR3 DNA follows: TGCGCCAGCAGCTCGGCGGGGGTGGGCACAGATACGCAGTATTTT. This translates into CASSSAGVGTDTQYF.

This clone was counted between two and nine times. The chain joins TRBV5-1 to TRBJ1-5; 10 nucleotides agree with TRBD1. Germline CDR1 SGHRS, CDR2 YFSETQ. The V segment lost 4 bases and the J segment 5 bases; nucleotides outside the gene matches: 3. This CDR3 contains 14 residues. This CDR3 is CASSTGQGDQPQHF. Here the CDR3 DNA reads TGCGCCAGCAGCACCGGACAGGGGGATCAGCCCCAGCATTTT.

The chain joins TRBV5-1 to TRBJ2-7; D gene uncertain. The germline V and J ends were trimmed by 4 bases and 0 bases, with 14 bases remaining between them. Germline CDR1 reads SGHRS; CDR2 reads YFSETQ. The CDR3 loop spans 15 amino acids. In nucleotides, the CDR3 is TGCGCCAGCAGCGCTGGAGTCTCGAGCTCCTACGAGCAGTACTTC. It is translated as CASSAGVSSSYEQYF. The whole variable domain, filled in from reference TRBV5-1 and TRBJ2-7, reads KAGVTQTPRYLIKTRGQQVTLSCSPISGHRSVSWYQQTPGQGLQFLFEYFSETQRNKGNFPGRFSGRQFSNSRSEMNVSTLELGDSALYLCASSAGVSSSYEQYFGPGTRLTVT.

This chain connects TRBV19 to TRBJ2-3; weak D call: TRBD2 (6 bases). V lost 3 bases and J 6 bases, leaving 13 bases between the germline ends. The germline V gene encodes CDR1 LNHDA and CDR2 SQIVND (reference sequence). The CDR3 totals 14 residues. CDR3 bases: TGTGCCAGTAGTATCAACTGGGGGGAGGATACGCAGTATTTT. Translating it yields CASSINWGEDTQYF.

This chain connects TRBV14 to TRBJ2-1; 9 positions agree with TRBD2. V trimming: 0 bases; J trimming: 9 bases; junction bases outside the gene matches: 9. Germline-derived CDR1 and CDR2 are SGHDN and FVKESK. The CDR3 is 16 amino acids. CDR3 region: CASSQDINAGGREQFF. CDR3 nucleotide sequence: TGTGCCAGCAGCCAAGATATTAACGCGGGAGGGCGTGAGCAGTTCTTC.

The rearrangement links TRBV5-6 to TRBJ2-5, with D unresolved. CDR3 length equals 12 residues. The V gene lost 2 bases and the J gene lost 6 bases, with 8 bases spanning the gap. Germline-derived CDR1 and CDR2 are SGHDT and YYEEEE. The DNA for the CDR3 is TGTGCCAGCAGCTTCTCTCTTAAGACCCAGTACTTC. Its protein product is CASSFSLKTQYF.

The chain carries TRBV5-1 and TRBJ2-7; the match to TRBD1 covers 10 bases. The CDR3 extends over 17 amino acids. CDR1 is SGHRS, CDR2 YFSETQ, per germline. The J segment lost 1 base and the V segment lost 6 bases, leaving 13 bases of the junction unmatched. This CDR3 is CASNIGTGAVRSYEQYF. The CDR3 DNA follows: TGCGCCAGCAACATAGGGACAGGGGCGGTCAGATCCTACGAGCAGTACTTC.

The chain recombines TRBV19 with TRBJ2-1; 7 nucleotides align to TRBD2. Germline-derived CDR1 and CDR2 are LNHDA and SQIVND (reference sequence). Trimming cost V 3 bases and J 3 bases; bases outside gene matches: 5. CDR3 length: 15 amino acids. CDR3 residues: CASSIGLADYNEQFF. Here the CDR3 DNA reads TGTGCCAGTAGTATCGGGCTAGCGGACTACAATGAGCAGTTCTTC.

This rearrangement joins TRBV27 to TRBJ1-1; no clear D gene. Trimming cost V 5 bases and J 4 bases, with 11 bases left between them. Germline V gene lookup returns CDR1 MNHEY and CDR2 SMNVEV (reference sequence). CDR3 size: 13 residues. DNA for the CDR3: TGTGCCAGCAGTCCGTACATAAGCACTGAAGCTTTCTTT. Its protein is CASSPYISTEAFF.

The chain recombines TRBV19 with TRBJ1-1; unclear D gene. V was clipped by 5 bases and J by 4 bases, with 20 bases between them. Germline V gene sequence: CDR1 LNHDA, CDR2 SQIVND (reference sequence). The CDR3 has 16 residues. CDR3 DNA sequence: TGTGCCAGTAGTTCCCAGGAGGGTCGACCGTTCACTGAAGCTTTCTTT. This translates into CASSSQEGRPFTEAFF.

The rearrangement joins TRBV23-1 to TRBJ2-5, with a tentative D call TRBD2 (6 bases). TRBV23-1 is noted as an ORF with a role that remains uncertain. V dropped 7 bases and J dropped 1 base, with 16 bases sitting between them. The CDR3 contains 15 residues. CDR3 protein: CASIQRVATQETQYF. The CDR3 nucleotides read TGCGCCAGCATTCAGCGGGTGGCCACCCAAGAGACCCAGTACTTC.

The chain uses TRBV18 and TRBJ2-1, with TRBD1 identical over 8 bases. The junction had 5 bases not matched to a gene; V was cut back by 2 bases and J by 14 bases. This CDR3 region has 12 residues. Germline CDR1 and CDR2: KGHSH and LQKENI. The DNA for the CDR3 is TGTGCCAGCTCACCAGGAGGACAGGGAAAGTTCTTC. Amino acids: CASSPGGQGKFF. Full variable domain (rest looked up from reference TRBV18 and TRBJ2-1): NAGVMQNPRHLVRRRGQEARLRCSPMKGHSHVYWYRQLPEEGLKFMVYLQKENIIDESGMPKERFSAEFPKEGPSILRIQQVVRGDSAAYFCASSPGGQGKFFGPGTRLTVL.

This sequence joins TRBV11-2 and TRBJ1-2; 8 bases agree with TRBD1. This CDR3 is built from 15 residues. Germline loops: CDR1 SGHAT, CDR2 FQNNGV. V lost 5 bases and J lost 2; bases outside the gene matches: 7. CDR3 sequence reads: CASSKPGTGNYGYTF. CDR3 DNA sequence: TGTGCCAGCAGCAAGCCCGGGACAGGCAACTATGGCTACACCTTC.

The chain couples TRBV2 to TRBJ2-1, with D perhaps matching TRBD2 (5 bases). In germline, CDR1 is SNHLY, CDR2 FYNNEI. The V and J ends lost 4 bases and 2 bases respectively, with 9 bases between them. This CDR3 comprises 14 residues. The CDR3 sequence: CASSVRAAYNEQFF. CDR3 in DNA: TGTGCCAGCAGTGTGCGGGCAGCCTACAATGAGCAGTTCTTC.